This TCR beta chain was documented in a study of radiation and T cells in renal cell carcinoma. Findings and caveats of the study: Without pretreatment biopsies, baseline tumor clonotype presence was undetermined.

This clone was seen a single time. The antigen remains unidentified. Germline loops: CDR1 MNHEY, CDR2 SMNVEV (reference sequence). With 5 bases removed from V and 6 bases from J, the gap between germline ends came to 14 bases. The CDR3 extends over 14 amino acids. The sample's time point: baseline pretreatment blood. Treatment defined: 15 Gy SBRT to primary tumor, nephrectomy 4 weeks later. After SBRT, blood was collected at 2 and 4 weeks, plus baseline. The patient's renal cell carcinoma had clear cell pathology. The assay was immunoSEQ multiplex PCR, and TCRdb's table has in-frame clones only and misses some. The table records about 91,000 clones, over 75% of them present only once.

This rearrangement joins TRBV27 to TRBJ2-1; D ambiguous. Sequenced here: blood, sampled from a patient whose treatment included radiotherapy and nephrectomy. The TCR sequence derives from a man aged 55 to 70 with renal cell carcinoma. The CDR3 here is CASSVWPMGNEQFF. DNA of the CDR3: TGTGCCAGCAGTGTATGGCCTATGGGCAATGAGCAGTTCTTC.